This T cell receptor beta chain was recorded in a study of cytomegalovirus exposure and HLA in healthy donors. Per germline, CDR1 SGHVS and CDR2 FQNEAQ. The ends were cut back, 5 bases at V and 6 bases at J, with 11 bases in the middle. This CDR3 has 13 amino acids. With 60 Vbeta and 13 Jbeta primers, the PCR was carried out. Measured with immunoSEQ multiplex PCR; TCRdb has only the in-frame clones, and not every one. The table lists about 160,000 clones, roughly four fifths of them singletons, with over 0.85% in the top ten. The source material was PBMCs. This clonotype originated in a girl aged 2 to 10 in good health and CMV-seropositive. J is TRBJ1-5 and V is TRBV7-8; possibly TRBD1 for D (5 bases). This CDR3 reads CASSLVQGQPQHF. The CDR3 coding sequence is TGTGCCAGCAGCCTCGTTCAGGGTCAGCCCCAGCATTTT.